These T cell receptor beta chains were read from a single sample in a study of blood T cells in healthy people across ages. One entry per CDR3 protein, called by TCRdb with MiXCR from the 5' RACE reads. In the table there are roughly 900,000 distinct CDR3 sequences, 29% of which are singletons. Sequencing input: blood. All receptors come from a woman older than 75 in good health. The CDR3 runs from the conserved cysteine through the conserved F or W. Fields, in order: V gene, J gene, CDR3 length, CDR3 protein.

v_gene: TRBV7-8; j_gene: TRBJ2-3; len: 15; CDR3aa: CASSPRGGGGDTQYF
v_gene: TRBV27; j_gene: TRBJ2-5; len: 15; CDR3aa: CASSFGRAQRETQYF
v_gene: TRBV6-5; j_gene: TRBJ2-7; len: 16; CDR3aa: CASSSSRGGVGNEQYF
v_gene: TRBV27; j_gene: TRBJ2-4; len: 15; CDR3aa: CASRAGTVAKNIQYF
v_gene: TRBV6-6; j_gene: TRBJ2-1; len: 12; CDR3aa: CASSYSLQEQFF
v_gene: TRBV9; j_gene: TRBJ2-5; len: 15; CDR3aa: CASSVATRHRETQYF
v_gene: TRBV7-2; j_gene: TRBJ1-1; len: 16; CDR3aa: CASSLGGTPLNTEAFF
v_gene: TRBV5-1; j_gene: TRBJ2-3; len: 17; CDR3aa: CASSKLPGLAGSDTQYF
v_gene: TRBV27; j_gene: TRBJ1-2; len: 13; CDR3aa: CASSRQGARGYTF
v_gene: TRBV29-1; j_gene: TRBJ2-2; len: 13; CDR3aa: CSVREVLTGELFF
v_gene: TRBV4-3; j_gene: TRBJ1-4; len: 15; CDR3aa: CASSKNLATNEKLFF
v_gene: TRBV27; j_gene: TRBJ2-7; len: 15; CDR3aa: CASSPPGSYSYEQYF
v_gene: TRBV20-1; j_gene: TRBJ2-5; len: 14; CDR3aa: CSARDAKRSDEQYF
v_gene: TRBV27; j_gene: TRBJ1-2; len: 16; CDR3aa: CASSRTGDGPRYGYTF
v_gene: TRBV20-1; j_gene: TRBJ2-2; len: 15; CDR3aa: CSASKDAFATGELFF
v_gene: TRBV7-2; j_gene: TRBJ2-2; len: 18; CDR3aa: CASSLESLRGRGTGELFF
v_gene: TRBV10-3; j_gene: TRBJ2-3; len: 18; CDR3aa: CAIRPSQRGPKHTDTQYF
v_gene: TRBV5-1; j_gene: TRBJ1-2; len: 13; CDR3aa: CASSSVTAYGYTF
v_gene: TRBV4-3; j_gene: TRBJ2-1; len: 14; CDR3aa: CASSQEKGGSEQFF
v_gene: TRBV4-3; j_gene: TRBJ1-2; len: 15; CDR3aa: CASSQGDRGDYGYTF
v_gene: TRBV28; j_gene: TRBJ2-3; len: 19; CDR3aa: CASSLVQGTSGGNTDTQYF
v_gene: TRBV12-3/TRBV12-4; j_gene: TRBJ2-1; len: 12; CDR3aa: CASSPGNNEQFF
v_gene: TRBV7-2; j_gene: TRBJ2-7; len: 14; CDR3aa: CASSFAGVTYEQYF
v_gene: TRBV5-6; j_gene: TRBJ2-3; len: 13; CDR3aa: CTSNRDGTDTQYF
v_gene: TRBV11-3; j_gene: TRBJ2-1; len: 14; CDR3aa: CASSLVSQGNEQFF
v_gene: TRBV6-5; j_gene: TRBJ1-1; len: 14; CDR3aa: CASSYYRGDTEAFF
v_gene: TRBV5-1; j_gene: TRBJ2-1; len: 14; CDR3aa: CASSLEIAGGPRFF
v_gene: TRBV7-2; j_gene: TRBJ2-4; len: 22; CDR3aa: CASSLNPPPGRLLIQSKNIQYF
v_gene: TRBV6-6; j_gene: TRBJ2-3; len: 15; CDR3aa: CASTDASGGADTQYF
v_gene: TRBV7-8; j_gene: TRBJ1-2; len: 14; CDR3aa: CASSLAGQFYGYTF
v_gene: TRBV6-2/TRBV6-3; j_gene: TRBJ2-2; len: 15; CDR3aa: CASSYRDPNTGELFF
v_gene: TRBV12-3/TRBV12-4; j_gene: TRBJ2-2; len: 15; CDR3aa: CASSTRTGGTGELFF
v_gene: TRBV27; j_gene: TRBJ1-2; len: 13; CDR3aa: CASSPGGGGPYTF
v_gene: TRBV20-1; j_gene: TRBJ1-5; len: 15; CDR3aa: CSARAKDRGNQPQHF
v_gene: TRBV5-1; j_gene: TRBJ2-7; len: 16; CDR3aa: CASGLTGTPQDYEQYF
v_gene: TRBV12-3/TRBV12-4; j_gene: TRBJ1-6; len: 15; CDR3aa: CASRVTGTFNSPLHF
v_gene: TRBV25-1; j_gene: TRBJ1-2; len: 14; CDR3aa: CASSEPGTGYGYTF
v_gene: TRBV6-2/TRBV6-3; j_gene: TRBJ1-2; len: 16; CDR3aa: CAVLRNDLEKIYGYTF
v_gene: TRBV7-8; j_gene: TRBJ2-5; len: 15; CDR3aa: CASDVGGREQETQYF
v_gene: TRBV4-1; j_gene: TRBJ2-3; len: 13; CDR3aa: CASSQIMTDTQYF
v_gene: TRBV9; j_gene: TRBJ2-1; len: 15; CDR3aa: CASSVQPGESNEQFF
v_gene: TRBV27; j_gene: NA; len: 15; CDR3aa: CASSLWTGVGETQYF
v_gene: TRBV20-1; j_gene: TRBJ2-7; len: 14; CDR3aa: CSARRGPTYNEQYF
v_gene: TRBV7-2; j_gene: TRBJ2-7; len: 16; CDR3aa: CASNENGLAGVNEQYF
v_gene: TRBV18; j_gene: TRBJ2-7; len: 14; CDR3aa: CASSRDRGLAEQYF
v_gene: TRBV20-1; j_gene: TRBJ2-5; len: 14; CDR3aa: CSPTLTSGGGEQYF